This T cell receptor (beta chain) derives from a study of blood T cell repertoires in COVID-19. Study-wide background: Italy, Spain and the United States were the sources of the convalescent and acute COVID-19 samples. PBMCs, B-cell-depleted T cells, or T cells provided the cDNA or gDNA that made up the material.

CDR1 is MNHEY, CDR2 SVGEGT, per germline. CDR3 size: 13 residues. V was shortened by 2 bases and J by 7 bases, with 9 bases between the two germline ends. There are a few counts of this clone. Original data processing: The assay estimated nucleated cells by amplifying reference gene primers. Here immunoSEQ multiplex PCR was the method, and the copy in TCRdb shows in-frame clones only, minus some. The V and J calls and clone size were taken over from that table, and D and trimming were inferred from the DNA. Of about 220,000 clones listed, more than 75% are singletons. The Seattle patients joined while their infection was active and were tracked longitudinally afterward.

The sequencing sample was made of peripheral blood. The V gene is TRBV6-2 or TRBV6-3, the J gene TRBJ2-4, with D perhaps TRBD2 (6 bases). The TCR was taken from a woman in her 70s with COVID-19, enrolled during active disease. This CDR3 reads CASSYGGSNIQYF. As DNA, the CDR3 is TGTGCCAGCAGTTACGGGGGGAGTAACATTCAGTACTTC.